These 22 T cell receptor beta chains were all obtained from the same sample, sequenced in a study of shared clonotypes between healthy human individuals (dated by TCRdb to 2020 to 2022). Library generation was performed with the immunoSEQ multiplex PCR assay. What TCRdb holds here is the immuneACCESS table cut down to in-frame rearrangements. Part of the clones is not present; checked against another copy, under half of the missing clones reflect an unresolved V gene, and the others are unexplained. The sample yields 2 million to 3 million clones; over 85% were counted once. The top ten hold about 0.38% of the sample. Sequences were obtained from naive CD4+ T cells from PBMCs. The intended sense of this specimen's cell subset or site label: CD45RA+ positively selected. The receptors shown here come from a man aged 18 to 29 in good health. Some clones in this sample may be carry-over from other donors' samples.

V gene TRBV30 combines with J gene TRBJ1-4; unclear D gene. The V gene's germline CDR1 is GTSNPN and CDR2 SVGIG (reference sequence). The V and J ends lost 5 bases and 0 bases respectively, with 22 bases between them. The CDR3 loop spans 18 amino acids. This CDR3 reads CAWAPSLIGGPTNEKLFF. The CDR3 coding sequence is TGTGCCTGGGCCCCCTCCCTCATTGGCGGACCAACTAATGAAAAACTGTTTTTT.

This chain uses TRBV28 with TRBJ1-2; unclear D gene. The germline CDR1 and CDR2 sequences are MDHEN and SYDVKM. V was clipped by 1 base and J by 0 bases, with 9 bases between them. The CDR3 runs to 15 residues. The DNA of the CDR3 is TGTGCCAGCAGTTTATTGCGGACGACTAACTATGGCTACACCTTC. Amino acid sequence: CASSLLRTTNYGYTF.

V gene TRBV28 combines with J gene TRBJ2-1; D is tentatively TRBD1 or TRBD2 (6 bases each). The germline V gene has CDR1 MDHEN and CDR2 SYDVKM. CDR3 length: 17 residues. V lost 3 bases to trimming and J lost 0 bases, with 15 bases between them. CDR3 sequence reads: CASSFPHGGYSYNEQFF. The DNA for the CDR3 is TGTGCCAGCAGTTTCCCACACGGGGGCTACTCCTACAATGAGCAGTTCTTC.

The chain recombines TRBV7-6 with TRBJ1-2; D is unclear. CDR1 is SGHVS and CDR2 is FNYEAQ in the germline V gene. CDR3 length: 17 residues. V gave up 1 base and J gave up 4 bases, with 19 bases separating them. DNA for the CDR3: TGTGCCAGCAGCTTAGGGGGTGCGCTGATCCCCCTCTATGGCTACACCTTC. Translated, it gives CASSLGGALIPLYGYTF.

In DNA, the CDR3 is TGTGCCAGCAGCTTGTGCCCTAGCGGGACCGTCGCGGAGCTGTTTTTT. Amino acids: CASSLCPSGTVAELFF. The J gene is TRBJ2-2, the V gene TRBV7-4; 9 bases are a match to TRBD2. The CDR3 consists of 16 residues. The V gene end was trimmed by 3 bases and the J gene end by 10 bases; junction bases not matched to a gene: 12. Germline-derived CDR1 and CDR2 are SGHVT and SQSDAQ. The full variable domain, with the rest looked up from reference TRBV7-4 and TRBJ2-2, is GAGVSQSPRYKVAKRGRDVALRCDSISGHVTLYWYRQTLGQGSEVLTYSQSDAQRDKSGRPSGRFSAERPERSVSTLKIQRTEQGDSAVYLCASSLCPSGTVAELFFGEGSRLTVL.

The chain recombines TRBV29-1 with TRBJ2-1, with 7 bases aligning to TRBD2. Germline V gene data show CDR1 as SQVTM and CDR2 as ANQGSEA. Unmatched junction bases numbered 18, after V lost 8 bases and J lost 8 bases. The CDR3 totals 15 residues. The CDR3 bases are TGCAGCACCAGGGATTGGGCTAGCGGAGAGGATGAGCAGTTCTTC. This gives the protein CSTRDWASGEDEQFF.

The J gene is TRBJ1-2, the V gene TRBV19; 7 bases are a match to TRBD1. The germline CDR1 and CDR2 sequences are LNHDA and SQIVND (reference sequence). V was clipped by 3 bases and J by 6 bases; unmatched bases: 4. The CDR3 totals 13 residues. CDR3 protein: CASSMDDRDGYTF. CDR3 sequence (DNA): TGTGCCAGTAGTATGGACGACAGGGATGGCTACACCTTC.

Points on this clone: This could be a read error, since a much larger clone is one nucleotide away. The sample holds other DNA sequences that translate to the same CDR3. The chain employs TRBV6-6 and TRBJ2-3; D remains ambiguous. V lost 6 bases and J 4 bases, leaving 5 bases between the germline ends. The germline CDR1 and CDR2 sequences are MNHNY and SVGAGI (reference sequence). CDR3 length: 11 residues. As DNA, the CDR3 is TGTGCCAGCAGCCTAGCAGATACGCAGTATTTT. Translated: CASSLADTQYF.

This clone is a singleton in its sample. The chain carries TRBV11-2 and TRBJ2-6; 7 bases match TRBD2. J was trimmed by 4 bases and V by 0 bases; bases with no gene match: 3. This CDR3 region has 16 residues. Per germline, CDR1 SGHAT and CDR2 FQNNGV. CDR3: CASSLDGRRGANVLTF. The CDR3 coding sequence is TGTGCCAGCAGCTTAGACGGGAGGCGGGGGGCCAACGTCCTGACTTTC.

This chain connects TRBV6-5 to TRBJ2-7; D gene uncertain. The CDR3 extends over 11 amino acids. Between the trimmed V and J ends, which lost 11 bases and 4 bases, there was a span of 12 bases. Per germline, CDR1 MNHEY and CDR2 SVGAGI. The CDR3 nucleotides read TGTGCCTCACGACGGAATTACGAGCAGTACTTC. Protein product: CASRRNYEQYF.

This clone was detected only once. Other DNA sequences of this sample code for an identical CDR3. The chain carries TRBV18 and TRBJ1-1, with 7 bases aligning to TRBD1. This CDR3 has 15 residues. Per germline, CDR1 KGHSH and CDR2 LQKENI. The V gene end was trimmed by 4 bases and the J gene end by 2 bases; junction bases not matched to a gene: 7. Here the CDR3 reads CASSLGQAGNTEAFF. The DNA for the CDR3 is TGTGCCAGCTCACTCGGACAGGCCGGAAACACTGAAGCTTTCTTT.

This rearrangement joins TRBV6-1 to TRBJ1-2; D call uncertain. Trimming took 8 bases from V and 7 from J, leaving 8 bases between them. Germline V gene data show CDR1 as MNHNS and CDR2 as SASEGT. This CDR3 is 10 amino acids long. The CDR3 bases are TGTGCCAGCGCTTTTGGTGGCTACACCTTC. It codes for CASAFGGYTF.

This clone was counted a single time. The chain employs TRBV28 and TRBJ1-6, with D maybe TRBD1 (5 bases). The CDR3 is 15 amino acids. The V gene lost 5 bases and the J gene lost 9 bases, with 17 bases spanning the gap. Germline loops: CDR1 MDHEN, CDR2 SYDVKM. CDR3 protein: CASSPRRSRGSPLHF. The DNA for the CDR3 is TGTGCCAGCAGTCCTCGCCGCTCTAGGGGTTCACCCCTCCACTTT.

A note on this clone: This specimen includes other DNA sequences encoding the same CDR3. The chain has TRBV7-3 and TRBJ2-1; possibly TRBD2 for D (6 bases). The V end lost 4 bases, the J end lost 3 bases, and 10 bases lay between the germline ends. CDR3 size: 14 residues. Germline CDR1 is SGHTA and CDR2 is FQGTGA. The DNA for the CDR3 is TGTGCCAGCAGCTCCTCGACTAGCTACAATGAGCAGTTCTTC. Translation gives CASSSSTSYNEQFF.

This clone was recorded once. The J gene is TRBJ1-5, the V gene TRBV10-2; the D is unclear. Germline V CDR1 and CDR2: WSHSY, SAAADI. V was shortened by 6 bases and J by 4 bases, with 7 bases between the two germline ends. This CDR3 contains 12 residues. The CDR3 DNA follows: TGCGCCAGCAGGGATCAGAATCAGCCCCAGCATTTT. It is translated as CASRDQNQPQHF.

V gene TRBV6-5 combines with J gene TRBJ1-5; D gene ambiguous. The V end was cut by 5 bases, the J end by 0 bases, with 8 bases between. Germline assignment: CDR1 MNHEY and CDR2 SVGAGI. The CDR3 spans 14 residues. This chain's CDR3 is CASSVQYSNQPQHF. The CDR3 bases are TGTGCCAGCAGTGTACAGTATAGCAATCAGCCCCAGCATTTT.

V is TRBV11-1 and J is TRBJ1-1; TRBD1 might be the D (6 bases). The germline CDR1 and CDR2 sequences are SGHAT and FQDESV (reference sequence). The CDR3 runs 13 residues. V lost 2 bases, J lost 5 bases, and 9 bases lay in between. The CDR3 sequence: CASSLRGMTEAFF. The CDR3 DNA reads as TGTGCCAGCAGCTTAAGGGGGATGACTGAAGCTTTCTTT.

This chain links TRBV6-5 with TRBJ1-1, with D possibly TRBD1 on 5 matching bases. Per the germline V gene, CDR1 is MNHEY and CDR2 is SVGAGI. Trimming removed 7 bases at V and 6 bases at J, with 18 bases between. This CDR3 comprises 14 residues. The CDR3 coding sequence is TGTGCCAGCACCACCCCGGGGGATCCGGCTGAAGCTTTCTTT. Residues: CASTTPGDPAEAFF.

This clone was detected once. The chain has TRBV27 and TRBJ2-7, with TRBD2 as a possible D gene (6 bases). Germline CDR1 and CDR2: MNHEY and SMNVEV (reference sequence). Trimming cost V 6 bases and J 2 bases, with 14 bases left between them. The CDR3 contains 14 residues. CDR3 sequence: CASSLKGGAYEQYF. CDR3 coding DNA: TGTGCCAGCAGCCTGAAGGGAGGTGCCTACGAGCAGTACTTC.

The chain is built from TRBV28 and TRBJ1-3, with a possible D match to TRBD1 (5 bases). V was pared by 3 bases and J by 5 bases, with 14 bases between. The CDR3 runs to 15 residues. Germline V gives CDR1 MDHEN, CDR2 SYDVKM. The CDR3 region is CASSFFRGGRNTIYF. CDR3 bases: TGTGCCAGCAGTTTTTTTCGGGGGGGTAGAAACACCATATATTTT.

Regarding this clone: The same CDR3 can be traced to other DNA sequences in this sample. The chain couples TRBV18 to TRBJ2-5; D is unresolved. Germline V lookup: CDR1 KGHSH, CDR2 LQKENI. The V gene lost 0 bases and the J gene lost 5 bases, with 7 bases spanning the gap. The CDR3 sequence is 13 residues long. This chain's CDR3 is CASSPPVRETQYF. The CDR3 DNA reads TGTGCCAGCTCACCACCGGTAAGGGAGACCCAGTACTTC.

The gene calls are TRBV7-8 and TRBJ2-1, with no clear D. Germline loops: CDR1 SGHVS, CDR2 FQNEAQ. The CDR3 totals 12 residues. Between the trimmed V and J ends, which lost 4 bases and 9 bases, there was a span of 10 bases. The CDR3 spells CASSSWGAEQFF. The CDR3 nucleotides read TGTGCCAGCAGCTCCTGGGGTGCTGAGCAGTTCTTC.